These T cell receptor beta chains were read from a single sample in a study of T cell responses to AZD1222 COVID-19 vaccine. TCRdb keeps only in-frame clones here, not all; method: immunoSEQ multiplex PCR. The repertoire holds 95,000 to 150,000 clones, with roughly 91% as singletons. Here the sequenced sample was peripheral blood, taken 28 days after the second AZD1222 dose. These receptors were taken from an adult who received the AZD1222 COVID-19 vaccine. Each CDR3 is given with its conserved first and last residue. A D gene is named only where the DNA matches it firmly. Not all rows give a size; the values are once, few, many and, for expanded clones, a class.

NA	15	TRBV7-9	TRBJ1-6	NA	CASSPPIPYNSPLHF	TGTGCCAGCAGCCCGCCGATCCCCTATAATTCACCCCTCCACTTT
NA	15	TRBV2	TRBJ1-6	NA	CASGQLALYNSPLHF	TGTGCCAGCGGTCAGCTCGCCTTATATAATTCACCCCTCCACTTT
TRBD1	17	TRBV7-2	TRBJ1-5	NA	CASSLAETGGWNQPQHF	TGTGCCAGCAGCTTAGCGGAGACAGGGGGCTGGAATCAGCCCCAGCATTTT
NA	15	TRBV9	TRBJ2-2	NA	CASSVAGSMAGELFF	TGTGCCAGCAGCGTAGCCGGGTCCATGGCCGGGGAGCTGTTTTTT
NA	12	TRBV11-2	TRBJ2-3	NA	CASSLGYDTQYF	TGTGCCAGCAGCCTTGGCTACGATACGCAGTATTTT
NA	17	TRBV7-8	TRBJ2-7	NA	CASSLGSSLAYSYEQYF	TGTGCCAGCAGCTTAGGATCTAGCCTAGCGTACTCCTACGAGCAGTACTTC
TRBD2	17	TRBV5-1	TRBJ2-2	NA	CASSPISGGVGTGELFF	TGCGCCAGCAGCCCGATCAGCGGGGGGGTTGGCACCGGGGAGCTGTTTTTT
NA	15	TRBV5-1	TRBJ2-3	once	CASSLAARDTDTQYF	TGCGCCAGCAGCTTGGCCGCGAGGGACACAGATACGCAGTATTTT
NA	13	TRBV13	TRBJ2-1	NA	CASHRVAYNEQFF	TGTGCCAGTCACAGGGTTGCCTACAATGAGCAGTTCTTC
TRBD1	17	TRBV6-2/TRBV6-3	TRBJ1-2	once	CASSLTVGTGQIIGYTF	TGTGCCAGCAGTTTGACCGTGGGGACAGGACAAATTATAGGCTACACCTTC
NA	13	TRBV18	TRBJ2-3	NA	CASSPGSADTQYF	TGTGCCAGCTCACCAGGGTCAGCAGATACGCAGTATTTT
NA	15	TRBV5-6	TRBJ1-2	NA	CASSPYSGRGYGYTF	TGTGCCAGCAGCCCCTACTCGGGCAGGGGCTATGGCTACACCTTC
TRBD1	15	TRBV5-4	TRBJ1-1	NA	CASNDRQGVDTEAFF	TGTGCCAGCAACGATCGACAGGGGGTGGATACTGAAGCTTTCTTT
NA	16	TRBV4-3	TRBJ2-1	NA	CASSQDRWGSYNEQFF	TGCGCCAGCAGCCAAGATCGGTGGGGTTCCTACAATGAGCAGTTCTTC
NA	13	TRBV24-1	TRBJ2-1	NA	CATSDHALAEQFF	TGTGCCACCAGTGACCATGCTCTAGCGGAGCAGTTCTTC
NA	14	TRBV4-1	TRBJ1-5	NA	CASSQGGGDQPQHF	TGCGCCAGCAGCCAAGGAGGGGGGGATCAGCCCCAGCATTTT
TRBD2	15	TRBV5-8	TRBJ2-1	NA	CASNPGLADPNEQFF	TGTGCCAGCAACCCAGGACTAGCGGATCCTAATGAGCAGTTCTTC
NA	20	TRBV4-2	TRBJ2-3	NA	CASSQDWGGLWERRSGTQYF	TGTGCCAGCAGCCAAGATTGGGGCGGGTTGTGGGAGAGGAGGTCGGGTACGCAGTATTTT
TRBD1	17	TRBV4-3	TRBJ1-2	NA	CASSQDRAGTARYGYTF	TGCGCCAGCAGCCAAGACCGAGCTGGGACAGCCCGATATGGCTACACCTTC
NA	16	TRBV11-2	TRBJ2-7	NA	CASSLGLGLYSYEQYF	TGTGCCAGCAGCTTGGGGTTGGGGCTGTACTCCTACGAGCAGTACTTC
NA	17	TRBV19	TRBJ1-6	once	CASSSLGTKPVYSPLHF	TGTGCCAGTAGTAGCCTGGGGACTAAGCCCGTCTATTCACCCCTCCACTTT
TRBD1	14	TRBV28	TRBJ2-7	NA	CASSLRGGEYEQYF	TGTGCCAGCAGTTTAAGAGGGGGCGAATACGAGCAGTACTTC
NA	14	TRBV5-6	TRBJ2-2	NA	CASSFVARGGELFF	TGTGCCAGCAGCTTCGTAGCGCGCGGCGGGGAGCTGTTTTTT
NA	12	TRBV27	TRBJ1-2	NA	CASSLTGNGYTF	TGTGCCAGCAGTTTGACAGGCAATGGCTACACCTTC
NA	15	TRBV27	TRBJ2-3	NA	CASQPGYSSTDTQYF	TGTGCCAGTCAGCCGGGGTATTCTAGCACAGATACGCAGTATTTT
NA	14	TRBV29-1	TRBJ2-7	NA	CSATLDRVSYEQYF	TGCAGCGCCACCTTGGACCGAGTTTCCTACGAGCAGTACTTC
NA	15	TRBV2	TRBJ2-7	NA	CASSEAPVSSYEQYF	TGTGCCAGCAGTGAAGCCCCAGTCAGCTCCTACGAGCAGTACTTC